This TCR beta chain derives from a study of CD8+CD57+ T cells in acquired aplastic anemia. Study information: When averaged, DNA from sorted CD4+ and CD8+ cells came to 2.5 to 4 ug. General study points: Around 27 sequences, all CD8+ CDR3, were shared between patients and controls. The study found no significant CD8+ Simpson's diversity difference between patients and controls.

Previously, flow cytometry had revealed CD8+CD57+ cell expansion in the patients chosen for sequencing. Patients had not yet gotten any therapy when their blood was taken for sampling. J gave up 5 bases and V 5 bases, and 8 bases lay outside the gene matches. Germline V gives CDR1 DFQATT, CDR2 SNEGSKA (reference sequence). CDR3 size: 13 residues. Genomic DNA served as template for TCR beta VDJ and CDR3 profiling. TCRdb re-derived calls from the reads in MiXCR, one entry per CDR3 protein. The sample carries about half a million distinct CDR3 sequences, about a third recorded once. This clonotype showed up just a few times. Its specificity is unknown.

The receptor's source is a human donor with aplastic anemia. The chain recombines TRBV20-1 with TRBJ2-5; 7 bases line up with TRBD2. Sequences were obtained from sorted CD4+, CD8+, or CD8+CD57+ T cells (not recorded which) from PBMCs. The CDR3 DNA reads as TGCAGTGCTGCCGGGACTATGGTTGAGACCCAGTACTTC. Amino acid sequence: CSAAGTMVETQYF.